This TCR beta chain was documented in a study of CD8 T cells in ankylosing spondylitis. This CDR3 comprises 18 residues. Germline V gene sequence: CDR1 LGHNA, CDR2 YNFKEQ. V was pared by 1 base and J by 10 bases, with 26 bases between. Making the TCR beta libraries involved quantitative 5'-RACE with molecular barcodes. Each CDR3 protein gets one entry after TCRdb re-called the 5' RACE reads with MiXCR. This sample carries about 190,000 distinct CDR3 sequences, 10% to 15% of them seen once, and the ten largest clones take more than 9.5%. In this sample, this clonotype turned up many times. As yet, its antigen is unknown. General study findings and limits: Those disease-linked clones were CD8+; they were also relatively rare in peripheral blood. Enrichment of disease-linked clones was reportedly significant in matched ankylosing spondylitis synovial fluid. Several of the motif variants were reported before in synovial fluid and blood from reactive arthritis.

The J gene is TRBJ2-1, the V gene TRBV4-2; D not resolved. The sequence was collected from a female donor with ankylosing spondylitis or in good health (not recorded which). The sequencing sample was made of blood, either unsorted or a sorted T cell fraction (not recorded which). CDR3 amino acids: CASSQAPKSLTLGREQFF. In nucleotides, the CDR3 is TGTGCCAGCAGCCAAGCCCCTAAAAGCCTAACTCTAGGGCGGGAGCAGTTCTTC.